The TCR beta chain described here comes from a study of radiotherapy plus CTLA-4 blockade in lung cancer. The overall study: Overall, around 19% of patients showed an objective response, while over 30% attained disease control.

The data were produced by immunoSEQ multiplex PCR, yet TCRdb's version contains in-frame clones alone and is incomplete. The sample yields roughly 68,000 clones, over 65% seen once. The CDR3 consists of 12 residues. Germline CDR1 reads MNHNY; CDR2 reads SVGAGI (reference sequence). The germline V and J ends were trimmed by 4 bases and 3 bases, with 5 bases remaining between them. This chain connects TRBV6-6 to TRBJ2-3; no firm D call. The source was peripheral blood, collected from a patient treated with radiotherapy plus ipilimumab. This TCR came from a human donor with non-small cell lung cancer who had a complete response to radiotherapy plus ipilimumab. The CDR3 sequence: CASSLLTDTQYF. The CDR3 DNA is TGTGCCAGCAGTTTGTTAACAGATACGCAGTATTTT.